This TCR beta chain was sequenced in a study of T cells in Graves' hyperthyroidism and ophthalmopathy. In the study overall: The blood sample was taken at first diagnosis, before treatment began.

Per germline, CDR1 SGHNT and CDR2 YYREEE (reference sequence). This CDR3 region has 17 residues. Losses at the gene ends were 0 bases for V and 5 bases for J; bases not matched to a gene: 11. The sample holds many counts of this clonotype. Its antigen is undetermined. TCR beta CDR3 region amplification was performed from RNA transcripts. The study used the HTBI primer set for a first-round RT-PCR of the TCR CDR3. TCRdb itself ran the multiplex PCR reads through MiXCR, one entry per CDR3 protein. In the table there are 450,000 to 550,000 distinct CDR3 sequences, around a quarter of which are singletons. Exclusion of a patient resulted from uncontrolled infection, other autoimmune disease, pregnancy or lactation. Notes on the study in general: Ophthalmopathy was predicted by the model a median of about 6.7 months ahead of onset. Peripheral blood also featured most of the thyroid clonotypes expanded above 0.001.

The receptor comes from a woman in her 30s with Graves' ophthalmopathy. Material for sequencing was blood. V is TRBV5-4 and J is TRBJ1-5; TRBD1 agrees at 7 bases. As DNA, the CDR3 is TGTGCCAGCAGCTTGGGGGCAGGGGGGGCCAGGGATCAGCCCCAGCATTTT. Translation: CASSLGAGGARDQPQHF.